This TCR beta chain originates from a study of T cell responses to AZD1222 COVID-19 vaccine. The study's findings and limits: Baseline serology detected seropositivity in only 5 to 7 AZD1222 recipients.

The CDR3 extends over 16 amino acids. V was pared by 5 bases and J by 4 bases, with 5 bases of the junction left unmatched. CDR1 and CDR2 from the germline V gene are LGHNA and YSLEER. The assay was immunoSEQ multiplex PCR, and TCRdb's table has in-frame clones only and misses some. The sample yields 99,000 or so clones, roughly 90% seen once. With regard to this clone: Its antigen is not identified.

Sequencing used peripheral blood, obtained on day 0 of AZD1222 vaccination. The receptor comes from an adult in good health. The chain carries TRBV4-3 and TRBJ2-1, with 13 bases matching TRBD2. CDR3 loop: CASSSQGLAGYNEQFF. The CDR3 DNA reads TGCGCCAGCAGCTCACAGGGACTAGCGGGATACAATGAGCAGTTCTTC.